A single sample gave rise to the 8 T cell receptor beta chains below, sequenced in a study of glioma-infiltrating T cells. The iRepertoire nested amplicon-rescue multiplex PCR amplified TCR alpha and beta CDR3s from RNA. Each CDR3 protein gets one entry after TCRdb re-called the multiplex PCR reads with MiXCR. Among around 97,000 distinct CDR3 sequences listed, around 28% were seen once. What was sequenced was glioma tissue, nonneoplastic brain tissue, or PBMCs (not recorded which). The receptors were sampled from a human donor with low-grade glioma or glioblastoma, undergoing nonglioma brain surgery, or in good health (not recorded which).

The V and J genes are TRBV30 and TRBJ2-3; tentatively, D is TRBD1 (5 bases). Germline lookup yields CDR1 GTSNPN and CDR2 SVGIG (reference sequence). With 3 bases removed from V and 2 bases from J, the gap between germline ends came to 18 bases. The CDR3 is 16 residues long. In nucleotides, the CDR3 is TGTGCCTGGAGCGGACGTGGCAGGGATTTCACAGATACGCAGTATTTT. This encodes CAWSGRGRDFTDTQYF.

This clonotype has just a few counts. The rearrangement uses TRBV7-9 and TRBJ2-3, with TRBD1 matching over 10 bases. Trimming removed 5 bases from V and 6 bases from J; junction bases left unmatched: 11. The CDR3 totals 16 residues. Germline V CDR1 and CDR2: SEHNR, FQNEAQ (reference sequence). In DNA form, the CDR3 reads TGTGCCAGCAGCCACCCGGGGGACAGGGGTGCGGATACGCAGTATTTT. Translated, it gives CASSHPGDRGADTQYF.

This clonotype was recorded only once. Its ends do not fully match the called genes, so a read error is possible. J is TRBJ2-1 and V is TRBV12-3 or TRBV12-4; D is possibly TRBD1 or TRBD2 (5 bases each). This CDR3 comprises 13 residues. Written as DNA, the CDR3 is TGTGCCAGCAGTTTAGGGGGGTACAATGAGCAGTTATTC. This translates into CASSLGGYNEQLF.

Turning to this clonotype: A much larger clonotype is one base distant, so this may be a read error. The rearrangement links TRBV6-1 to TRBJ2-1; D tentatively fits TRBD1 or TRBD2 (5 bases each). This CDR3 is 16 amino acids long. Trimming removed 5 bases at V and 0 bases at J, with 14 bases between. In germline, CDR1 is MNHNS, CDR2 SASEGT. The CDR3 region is CASSSIGTRSYNEQFF. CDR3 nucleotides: TGTGCCAGCAGTAGTATCGGGACCCGCTCCTACAATGAGCAGTTCTTC.

The CDR3 nucleotides read TGTGCCAGCAGCTTAGGGCGGGTACCCCAGCATTTT. This encodes CASSLGRVPQHF. The chain links TRBV7-9 to TRBJ1-5; D not certain. V dropped 1 base and J dropped 10 bases, with 8 bases sitting between them. The CDR3 loop spans 12 amino acids. Germline V gives CDR1 SEHNR, CDR2 FQNEAQ (reference sequence).

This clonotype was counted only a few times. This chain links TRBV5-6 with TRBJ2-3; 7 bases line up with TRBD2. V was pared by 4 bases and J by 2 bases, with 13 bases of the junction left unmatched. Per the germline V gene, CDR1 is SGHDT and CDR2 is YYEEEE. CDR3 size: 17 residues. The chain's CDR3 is CASSPTRERGYTDTQYF. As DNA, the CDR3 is TGTGCCAGCAGCCCTACTAGGGAGCGGGGATACACAGATACGCAGTATTTT.

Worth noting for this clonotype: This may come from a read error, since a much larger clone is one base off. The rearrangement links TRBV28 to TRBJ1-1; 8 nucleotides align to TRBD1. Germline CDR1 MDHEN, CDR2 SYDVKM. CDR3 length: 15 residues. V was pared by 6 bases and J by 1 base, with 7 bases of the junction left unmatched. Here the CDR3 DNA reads TGTGCCAGCAGACCACATGGGACAGGGAACACTGAAGCTTTCTTT. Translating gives CASRPHGTGNTEAFF.

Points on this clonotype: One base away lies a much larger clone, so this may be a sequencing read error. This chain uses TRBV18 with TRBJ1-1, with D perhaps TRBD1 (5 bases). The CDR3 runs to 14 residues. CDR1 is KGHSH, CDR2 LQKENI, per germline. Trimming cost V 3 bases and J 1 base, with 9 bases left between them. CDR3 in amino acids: CASSPRGWNTEAFF. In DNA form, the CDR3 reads TGTGCCAGCTCACCCCGGGGGTGGAACACTGAAGCTTTCTTT.